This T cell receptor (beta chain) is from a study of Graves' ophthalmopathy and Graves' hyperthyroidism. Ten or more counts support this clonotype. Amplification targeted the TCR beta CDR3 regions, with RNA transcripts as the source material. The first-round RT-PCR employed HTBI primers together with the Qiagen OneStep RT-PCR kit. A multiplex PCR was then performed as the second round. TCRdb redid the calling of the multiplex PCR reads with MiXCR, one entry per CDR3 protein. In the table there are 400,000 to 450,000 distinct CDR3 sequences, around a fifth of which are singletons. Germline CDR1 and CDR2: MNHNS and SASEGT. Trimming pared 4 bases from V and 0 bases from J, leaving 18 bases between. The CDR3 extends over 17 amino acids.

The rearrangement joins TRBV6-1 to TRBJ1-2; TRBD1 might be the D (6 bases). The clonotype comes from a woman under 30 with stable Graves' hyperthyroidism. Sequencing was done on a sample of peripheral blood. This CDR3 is CASSGKPGTQANYGYTF. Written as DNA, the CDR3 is TGTGCCAGCAGTGGTAAACCCGGGACACAAGCTAACTATGGCTACACCTTC.